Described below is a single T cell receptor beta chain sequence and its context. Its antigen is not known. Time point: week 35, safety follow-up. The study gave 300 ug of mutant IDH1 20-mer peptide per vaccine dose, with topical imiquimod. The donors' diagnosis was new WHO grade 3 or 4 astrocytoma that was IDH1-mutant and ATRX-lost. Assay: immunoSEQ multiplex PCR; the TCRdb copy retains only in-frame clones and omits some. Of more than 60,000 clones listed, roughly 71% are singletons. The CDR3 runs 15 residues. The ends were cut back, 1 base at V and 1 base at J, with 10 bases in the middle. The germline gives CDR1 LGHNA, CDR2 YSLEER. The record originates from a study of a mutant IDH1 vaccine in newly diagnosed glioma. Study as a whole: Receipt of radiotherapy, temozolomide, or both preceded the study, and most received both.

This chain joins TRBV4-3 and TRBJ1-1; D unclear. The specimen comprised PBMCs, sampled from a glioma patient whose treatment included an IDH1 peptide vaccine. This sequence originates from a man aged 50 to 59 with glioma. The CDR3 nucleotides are TGCGCCAGCAGCCAAGCTCAGGCGGCGAACACTGAAGCTTTCTTT. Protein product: CASSQAQAANTEAFF.